These T cell receptor beta chains were read from a single sample in a study of T cells in tuberculosis. TCRdb keeps only in-frame clones here, not all; method: immunoSEQ multiplex PCR. The sample includes 85,000 to 90,000 clones, approximately 91% of them seen just once. The sequencing sample was made of CD1b-GMM tetramer-negative cells sorted from PBMCs. The receptors shown here come from an adult woman with latent tuberculosis. CDR3s include the opening cysteine and the closing phenylalanine or tryptophan. Each record gives: J gene, D gene, clone size, V gene, CDR3 protein, CDR3 DNA. D genes are given only for firm matches. Size is omitted from some rows. Given values are once, few, many or a class for expanded clones.

J: TRBJ1-4
D: TRBD1
size: .
V: TRBV5-1
CDR3: CASSEPPGTVATNEKLFF
DNA: TGCGCCAGCAGCGAACCTCCCGGGACAGTTGCAACTAATGAAAAACTGTTTTTT

J: TRBJ2-3
D: TRBD2
size: .
V: TRBV25-1
CDR3: CASSGERGAGEPTDTQYF
DNA: TGTGCCAGCAGTGGTGAGCGGGGGGCCGGTGAACCCACAGATACGCAGTATTTT

J: TRBJ2-1
D: TRBD1
size: .
V: TRBV28
CDR3: CASRTGDNEQFF
DNA: TGTGCCAGCAGAACAGGGGACAATGAGCAGTTCTTC

J: TRBJ2-2
D: .
size: .
V: TRBV5-1
CDR3: CASSLKGGGNTGELFF
DNA: TGCGCCAGCAGCTTGAAAGGGGGTGGTAACACCGGGGAGCTGTTTTTT

J: TRBJ2-1
D: TRBD2
size: .
V: TRBV27
CDR3: CASSLGGSYNEQFF
DNA: TGTGCCAGCAGTTTGGGGGGGTCCTACAATGAGCAGTTCTTC

J: TRBJ1-6
D: .
size: .
V: TRBV28
CDR3: CASSFVQGRGGSPLHF
DNA: TGTGCCAGCAGTTTCGTCCAGGGGCGCGGGGGGTCACCCCTCCACTTT

J: TRBJ2-7
D: .
size: .
V: TRBV11-2
CDR3: CASSFDRSNEQYF
DNA: TGTGCCAGCAGCTTCGACAGGTCGAACGAGCAGTACTTC

J: TRBJ1-5
D: TRBD1
size: .
V: TRBV15
CDR3: CATSTQGHQPQHF
DNA: TGTGCCACCAGTACACAGGGGCATCAGCCCCAGCATTTT

J: TRBJ2-7
D: .
size: .
V: TRBV7-6
CDR3: CASSLGQNPYEQYF
DNA: TGTGCCAGCAGCTTAGGGCAGAACCCCTACGAGCAGTACTTC

J: TRBJ2-3
D: TRBD2
size: .
V: TRBV7-2
CDR3: CASSSLGTSGGNTDTQYF
DNA: TGTGCCAGCAGCAGCTTAGGTACTAGCGGGGGCAACACAGATACGCAGTATTTT

J: TRBJ1-5
D: .
size: .
V: TRBV28
CDR3: CASRITQGSNQPQHF
DNA: TGTGCCAGCAGGATCACGCAGGGTAGCAATCAGCCCCAGCATTTT

J: TRBJ1-3
D: .
size: .
V: TRBV6-1
CDR3: CASTRPGTGNTIYF
DNA: TGTGCCAGCACCCGTCCGGGGACTGGAAACACCATATATTTT

J: TRBJ2-5
D: TRBD1
size: .
V: TRBV2
CDR3: CASSDGQGGVETQYF
DNA: TGTGCCAGCAGTGACGGACAGGGCGGGGTGGAGACCCAGTACTTC

J: TRBJ2-3
D: .
size: .
V: TRBV7-9
CDR3: CASSLDLGLVTDTQYF
DNA: TGTGCCAGCAGCTTAGATCTCGGACTCGTCACAGATACGCAGTATTTT

J: TRBJ2-3
D: TRBD2
size: .
V: TRBV5-1
CDR3: CASSLGASGGTDTQYF
DNA: TGCGCCAGCAGCTTAGGAGCCAGCGGGGGGACAGATACGCAGTATTTT

J: TRBJ2-5
D: .
size: .
V: TRBV29-1
CDR3: CSVAPGSIGETQYF
DNA: TGCAGCGTTGCCCCCGGGTCGATTGGGGAGACCCAGTACTTC

J: TRBJ2-3
D: TRBD2
size: once
V: TRBV5-4
CDR3: CASNYPQTALAGESHTQYF
DNA: TGTGCCAGCAACTATCCCCAAACCGCGCTAGCGGGAGAGTCCCATACGCAGTATTTT

J: TRBJ1-2
D: .
size: .
V: TRBV29-1
CDR3: CSVDGGRDYYGYTF
DNA: TGCAGCGTTGATGGAGGCAGGGACTACTATGGCTACACCTTC

J: TRBJ2-3
D: .
size: .
V: TRBV27
CDR3: CASRTSTDTQYF
DNA: TGTGCCAGCAGGACTAGCACAGATACGCAGTATTTT

J: TRBJ2-1
D: .
size: .
V: TRBV5-6
CDR3: CASSLVVSEQFF
DNA: TGTGCCAGCAGCTTGGTGGTTAGTGAGCAGTTCTTC

J: TRBJ1-1
D: TRBD1
size: .
V: TRBV7-2
CDR3: CASSPQQGAVEAFF
DNA: TGTGCCAGCAGCCCCCAACAGGGGGCCGTTGAAGCTTTCTTT

J: TRBJ2-1
D: .
size: .
V: TRBV6-8
CDR3: CASSYLHRNEQFF
DNA: TGTGCCAGCAGTTACTTACACCGAAATGAGCAGTTCTTC

J: TRBJ2-3
D: TRBD2
size: .
V: TRBV2
CDR3: CASSFPVGGGARATDTQYF
DNA: TGTGCCAGCAGTTTCCCGGTGGGCGGGGGGGCTAGGGCCACAGATACGCAGTATTTT

J: TRBJ2-5
D: TRBD1
size: .
V: TRBV9
CDR3: CASSMGQGWETQYF
DNA: TGTGCCAGCAGCATGGGACAGGGCTGGGAGACCCAGTACTTC

J: TRBJ2-3
D: TRBD2
size: .
V: TRBV29-1
CDR3: CSVVTSGEAGTDTQYF
DNA: TGCAGCGTTGTAACTAGCGGGGAGGCCGGGACAGATACGCAGTATTTT

J: TRBJ1-4
D: .
size: .
V: TRBV7-8
CDR3: CASSDNRSEKLFF
DNA: TGTGCCAGCAGCGACAACAGGTCTGAAAAACTGTTTTTT

J: TRBJ1-2
D: TRBD1
size: .
V: TRBV7-8
CDR3: CASSLEGTGGWGYTF
DNA: TGTGCCAGCAGCTTAGAGGGGACAGGGGGATGGGGCTACACCTTC

J: TRBJ2-2
D: TRBD1
size: .
V: TRBV2
CDR3: CASKERQGSTGELFF
DNA: TGTGCCAGCAAAGAAAGACAGGGGAGCACCGGGGAGCTGTTTTTT

J: TRBJ2-5
D: TRBD1
size: .
V: TRBV5-1
CDR3: CASSDRDRGRETQYF
DNA: TGCGCCAGCAGCGACCGGGACAGGGGGAGGGAGACCCAGTACTTC

J: TRBJ2-2
D: .
size: .
V: TRBV9
CDR3: CASSVSQANTGELFF
DNA: TGTGCCAGCAGCGTATCACAGGCGAACACCGGGGAGCTGTTTTTT

J: TRBJ2-3
D: TRBD2
size: once
V: TRBV6-4
CDR3: CASSVLLAGGPPDTQYF
DNA: TGTGCCAGCAGTGTTTTACTAGCGGGGGGGCCCCCAGATACGCAGTATTTT

J: TRBJ1-5
D: .
size: .
V: TRBV27
CDR3: CASSRGQNSNQPQHF
DNA: TGTGCCAGCAGCCGCGGACAGAATAGCAATCAGCCCCAGCATTTT

J: TRBJ1-4
D: .
size: .
V: TRBV6-5
CDR3: CATQSGAVEKLFF
DNA: TGTGCCACCCAGTCAGGGGCCGTTGAAAAACTGTTTTTT

J: TRBJ2-3
D: TRBD2
size: .
V: TRBV7-3
CDR3: CASSYGGIMETQYF
DNA: TGTGCCAGCAGCTACGGGGGGATCATGGAGACGCAGTATTTT

J: TRBJ2-3
D: .
size: .
V: TRBV11-2
CDR3: CASSFGQPTDTQYF
DNA: TGTGCCAGCAGCTTTGGACAACCCACAGATACGCAGTATTTT

J: TRBJ1-3
D: .
size: .
V: TRBV5-5
CDR3: CASSYTGPPTPGNTIYF
DNA: TGTGCCAGCAGCTACACAGGGCCCCCGACCCCTGGAAACACCATATATTTT

J: TRBJ2-5
D: .
size: .
V: TRBV7-6
CDR3: CASSLEAGRLVTQYF
DNA: TGTGCCAGCAGCTTAGAGGCGGGGCGCTTGGTGACCCAGTACTTC

J: TRBJ2-1
D: .
size: .
V: TRBV5-6
CDR3: CASSLAARDEQFF
DNA: TGTGCCAGCAGCTTGGCTGCGCGGGATGAGCAGTTCTTC

J: TRBJ1-2
D: TRBD1
size: .
V: TRBV14
CDR3: CASSLQGRGGYTF
DNA: TGTGCCAGCAGCCTACAGGGGCGAGGAGGCTACACCTTC

J: TRBJ2-1
D: .
size: .
V: TRBV6-1
CDR3: CASSERGWTATFYNEQFF
DNA: TGTGCCAGCAGTGAAAGGGGCTGGACAGCGACTTTCTACAATGAGCAGTTCTTC

J: TRBJ2-3
D: TRBD2
size: .
V: TRBV28
CDR3: CASSSRLAGADTQYF
DNA: TGTGCCAGCAGTTCAAGACTAGCGGGCGCAGATACGCAGTATTTT

J: TRBJ2-1
D: .
size: .
V: TRBV30
CDR3: CAWSVRRAVREQFF
DNA: TGTGCCTGGAGTGTACGGAGAGCTGTTCGGGAGCAGTTCTTC

J: TRBJ1-4
D: .
size: few
V: TRBV19
CDR3: CASSIKSDGGSEKLFF
DNA: TGTGCCAGTAGTATAAAATCGGACGGAGGAAGTGAAAAACTGTTTTTT

J: TRBJ2-2
D: .
size: .
V: TRBV18
CDR3: CASSYGQNTGELFF
DNA: TGTGCCAGCTCATACGGTCAGAACACCGGGGAGCTGTTTTTT

J: TRBJ2-2
D: TRBD2
size: .
V: TRBV5-4
CDR3: CASRPGGSTGELFF
DNA: TGTGCCAGCAGACCGGGGGGGAGCACCGGGGAGCTGTTTTTT

J: TRBJ2-6
D: .
size: .
V: TRBV15
CDR3: CATSRGTAGANVLTF
DNA: TGTGCCACCAGCAGAGGGACAGCTGGGGCCAACGTCCTGACTTTC

J: TRBJ2-7
D: TRBD1
size: .
V: TRBV6-1
CDR3: CASSGQGEQYF
DNA: TGTGCCAGCAGTGGACAGGGCGAGCAGTACTTC

J: TRBJ2-7
D: .
size: few
V: TRBV7-2
CDR3: CASSWKTTRQYF
DNA: TGTGCCAGCAGCTGGAAGACTACGAGGCAGTACTTC

J: TRBJ2-1
D: TRBD2
size: .
V: TRBV15
CDR3: CATSRSGGWDNEQFF
DNA: TGTGCCACCAGCAGAAGCGGGGGCTGGGACAATGAGCAGTTCTTC

J: TRBJ1-5
D: .
size: .
V: TRBV5-5
CDR3: CASSVVAGKSNQPQHF
DNA: TGTGCCAGCAGCGTTGTCGCAGGGAAGAGCAATCAGCCCCAGCATTTT

J: TRBJ2-7
D: TRBD1
size: .
V: TRBV4-1
CDR3: CASSQGRDRAYEQYF
DNA: TGCGCCAGCAGCCAAGGTAGGGACAGGGCCTACGAGCAGTACTTC

J: TRBJ1-6
D: .
size: once
V: TRBV5-1
CDR3: CASRPQGSHSPLHF
DNA: TGCGCCAGCAGGCCTCAGGGTTCCCATTCACCCCTCCACTTT

J: TRBJ2-1
D: .
size: .
V: TRBV19
CDR3: CASTVSTVYNEQFF
DNA: TGTGCCAGTACAGTCAGTACAGTCTACAATGAGCAGTTCTTC

J: TRBJ2-3
D: TRBD2
size: .
V: TRBV27
CDR3: CASSPSGGVTDTQYF
DNA: TGTGCCAGCAGCCCTAGCGGGGGAGTCACAGATACGCAGTATTTT

J: TRBJ2-1
D: TRBD2
size: .
V: TRBV7-2
CDR3: CASSLGPSGGSNEQFF
DNA: TGTGCCAGCAGCTTAGGGCCTAGCGGGGGGAGTAATGAGCAGTTCTTC